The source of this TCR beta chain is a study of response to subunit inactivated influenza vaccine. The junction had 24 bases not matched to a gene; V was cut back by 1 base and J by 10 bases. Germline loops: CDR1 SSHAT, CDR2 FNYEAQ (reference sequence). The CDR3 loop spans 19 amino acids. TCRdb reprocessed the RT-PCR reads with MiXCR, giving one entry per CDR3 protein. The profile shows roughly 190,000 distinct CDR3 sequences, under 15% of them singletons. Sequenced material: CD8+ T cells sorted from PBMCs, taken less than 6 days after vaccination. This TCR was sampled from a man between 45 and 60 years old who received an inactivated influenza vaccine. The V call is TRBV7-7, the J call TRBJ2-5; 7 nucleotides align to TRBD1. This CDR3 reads CASSLVGGVRDASREDQYF. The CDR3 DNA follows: TGTGCCAGCAGCTTAGTAGGGGGCGTCCGGGACGCATCAAGAGAGGACCAGTACTTC.